This TCR beta chain stems from a study of T cell responses to AZD1222 COVID-19 vaccine. TCRdb keeps only in-frame clones here, not all; method: immunoSEQ multiplex PCR. The repertoire has approximately 94,000 clones, about 87% of them found once; the top ten carry 4% to 5%. The germline CDR1 and CDR2 sequences are LNHDA and SQIVND (reference sequence). The CDR3 is made up of 18 amino acids. With 5 bases removed from V and 5 bases from J, the gap between germline ends came to 25 bases. The V and J genes are TRBV19 and TRBJ1-5, with D possibly being TRBD1 (5 bases). The TCR originated in an adult in good health. The sample was peripheral blood, taken on day 0 of MenACWY control vaccination. The DNA for the CDR3 is TGTGCCAGTAGTTCCCAAAGGGGTATCCAGGGTAGGGATCAGCCCCAGCATTTT. Protein: CASSSQRGIQGRDQPQHF.